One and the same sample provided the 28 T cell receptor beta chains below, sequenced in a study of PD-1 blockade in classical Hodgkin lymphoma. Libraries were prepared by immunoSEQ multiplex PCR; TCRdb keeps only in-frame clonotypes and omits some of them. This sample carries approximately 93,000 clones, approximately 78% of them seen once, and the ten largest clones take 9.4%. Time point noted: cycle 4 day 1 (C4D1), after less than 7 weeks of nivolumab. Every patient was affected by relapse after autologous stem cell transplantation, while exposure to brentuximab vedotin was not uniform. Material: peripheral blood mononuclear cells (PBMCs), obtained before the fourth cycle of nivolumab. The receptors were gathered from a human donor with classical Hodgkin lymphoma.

CDR3 loop: CASSLVGQGASNEKLFF. CDR3 nucleotide sequence: TGCGCCAGCAGCTTGGTGGGACAGGGGGCTTCTAATGAAAAACTGTTTTTT. The chain recombines TRBV5-1 with TRBJ1-4, with TRBD1 matching over 12 bases. The V segment lost 0 bases and the J segment 3 bases; nucleotides outside the gene matches: 3. This CDR3 region has 17 residues. Germline lookup yields CDR1 SGHRS and CDR2 YFSETQ.

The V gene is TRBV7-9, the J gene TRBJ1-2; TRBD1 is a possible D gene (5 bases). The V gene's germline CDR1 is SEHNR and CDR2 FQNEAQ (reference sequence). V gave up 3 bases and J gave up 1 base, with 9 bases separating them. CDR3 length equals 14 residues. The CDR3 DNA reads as TGTGCCAGCAGCTTCGGGACGGATAACTATGGCTACACCTTC. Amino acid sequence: CASSFGTDNYGYTF.

For the CDR3, the DNA is TGTGCCAGCTCACCACCGAGTCTCGGCGGGGGGGAGAGTGAGCAGTTCTTC. Translated: CASSPPSLGGGESEQFF. The V call is TRBV18, the J call TRBJ2-1, with 9 bases that match TRBD2. This CDR3 spans 17 amino acids. V gave up 0 bases and J gave up 9 bases; unmatched junction bases: 12. CDR1 is KGHSH, CDR2 LQKENI, per germline.

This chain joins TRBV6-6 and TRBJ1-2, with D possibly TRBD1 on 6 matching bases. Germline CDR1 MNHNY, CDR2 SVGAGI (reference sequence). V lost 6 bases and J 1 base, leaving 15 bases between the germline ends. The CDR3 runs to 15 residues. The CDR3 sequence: CASRWGRTGNYGYTF. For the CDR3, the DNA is TGTGCCAGCAGATGGGGGCGGACGGGTAACTATGGCTACACCTTC.

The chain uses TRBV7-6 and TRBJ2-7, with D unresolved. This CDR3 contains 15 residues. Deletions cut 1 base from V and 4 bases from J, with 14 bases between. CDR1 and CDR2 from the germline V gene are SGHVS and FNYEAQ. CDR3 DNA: TGTGCCAGCAGCTTAGGGGCTGCCGGAAGGTACGAGCAGTACTTC. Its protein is CASSLGAAGRYEQYF.

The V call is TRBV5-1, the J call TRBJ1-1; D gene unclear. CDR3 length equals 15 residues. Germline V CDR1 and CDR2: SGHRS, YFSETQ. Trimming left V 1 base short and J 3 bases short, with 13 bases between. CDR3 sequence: CASSLYLGSDTEAFF. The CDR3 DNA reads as TGCGCCAGCAGCTTGTACTTGGGTAGTGACACTGAAGCTTTCTTT.

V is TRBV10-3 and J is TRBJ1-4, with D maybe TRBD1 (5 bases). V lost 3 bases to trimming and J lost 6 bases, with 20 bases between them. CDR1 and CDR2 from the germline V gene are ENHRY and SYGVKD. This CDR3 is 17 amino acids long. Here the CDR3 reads CAISEGRAVYQDEKLFF. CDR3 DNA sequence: TGTGCCATCAGTGAAGGCAGGGCGGTTTACCAGGATGAAAAACTGTTTTTT.

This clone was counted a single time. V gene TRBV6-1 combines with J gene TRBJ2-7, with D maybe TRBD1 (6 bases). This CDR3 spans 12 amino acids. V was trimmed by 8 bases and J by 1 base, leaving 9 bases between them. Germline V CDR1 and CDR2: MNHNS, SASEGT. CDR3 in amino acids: CASGGQSYEQYF. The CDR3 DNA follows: TGTGCCAGCGGTGGACAGTCCTACGAGCAGTACTTC.

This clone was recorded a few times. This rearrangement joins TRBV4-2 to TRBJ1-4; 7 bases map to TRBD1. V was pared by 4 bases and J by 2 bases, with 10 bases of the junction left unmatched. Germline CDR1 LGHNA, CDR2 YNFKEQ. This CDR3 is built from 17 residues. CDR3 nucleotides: TGTGCCAGCAGCCCATACGGGACAGTCCATACTAATGAAAAACTGTTTTTT. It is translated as CASSPYGTVHTNEKLFF.

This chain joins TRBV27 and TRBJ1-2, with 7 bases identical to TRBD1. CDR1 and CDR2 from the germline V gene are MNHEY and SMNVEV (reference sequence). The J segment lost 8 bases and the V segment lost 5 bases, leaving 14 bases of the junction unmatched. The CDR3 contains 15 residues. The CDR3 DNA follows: TGTGCCAGCAGTCGGGGGACAGTCTCCCATCGGGGCTACACCTTC. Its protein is CASSRGTVSHRGYTF.

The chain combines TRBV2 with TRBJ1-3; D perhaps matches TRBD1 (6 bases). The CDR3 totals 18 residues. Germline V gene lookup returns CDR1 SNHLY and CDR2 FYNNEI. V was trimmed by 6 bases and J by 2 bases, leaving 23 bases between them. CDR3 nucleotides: TGTGCCAGCAGACCGGGACATTATAATGACCTGGCTGGAAACACCATATATTTT. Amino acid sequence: CASRPGHYNDLAGNTIYF.

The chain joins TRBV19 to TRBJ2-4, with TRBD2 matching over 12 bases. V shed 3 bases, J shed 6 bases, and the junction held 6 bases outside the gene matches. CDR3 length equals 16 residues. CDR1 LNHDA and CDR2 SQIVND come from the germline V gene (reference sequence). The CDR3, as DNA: TGTGCCAGTAGTATCACCCTGGGACTAGCGGGAAACATTCAGTACTTC. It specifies CASSITLGLAGNIQYF.

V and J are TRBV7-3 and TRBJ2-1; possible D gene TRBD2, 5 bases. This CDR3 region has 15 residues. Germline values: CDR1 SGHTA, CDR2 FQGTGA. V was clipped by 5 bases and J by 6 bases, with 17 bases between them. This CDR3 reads CASSTNLVLANEQFF. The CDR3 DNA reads TGTGCCAGCAGCACCAATTTAGTTCTAGCCAATGAGCAGTTCTTC.

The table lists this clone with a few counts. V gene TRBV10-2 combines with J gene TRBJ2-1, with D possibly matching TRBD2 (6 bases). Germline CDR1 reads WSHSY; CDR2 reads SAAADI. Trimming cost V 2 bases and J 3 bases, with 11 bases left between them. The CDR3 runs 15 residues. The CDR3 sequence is CASSERRDDYNEQFF. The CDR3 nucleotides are TGCGCCAGCAGTGAGAGGCGGGATGACTACAATGAGCAGTTCTTC.

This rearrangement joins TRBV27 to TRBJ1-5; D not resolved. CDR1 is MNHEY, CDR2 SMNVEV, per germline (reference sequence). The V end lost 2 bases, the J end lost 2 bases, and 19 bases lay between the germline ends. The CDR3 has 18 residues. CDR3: CASSLASLQFKGNQPQHF. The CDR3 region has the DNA TGTGCCAGCAGTTTAGCCAGCCTGCAATTTAAAGGCAATCAGCCCCAGCATTTT.

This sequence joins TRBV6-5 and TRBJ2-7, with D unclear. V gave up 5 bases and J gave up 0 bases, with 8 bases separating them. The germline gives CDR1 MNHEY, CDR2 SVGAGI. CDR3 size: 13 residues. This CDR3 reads CASSAVSSYEQYF. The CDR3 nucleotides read TGTGCCAGCAGTGCGGTCAGCTCCTACGAGCAGTACTTC.

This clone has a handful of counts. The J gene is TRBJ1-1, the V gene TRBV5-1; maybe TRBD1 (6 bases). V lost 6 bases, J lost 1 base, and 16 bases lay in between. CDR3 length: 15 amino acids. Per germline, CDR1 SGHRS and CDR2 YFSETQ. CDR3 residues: CASTAGGGANTEAFF. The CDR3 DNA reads TGCGCCAGCACAGCAGGAGGGGGGGCGAACACTGAAGCTTTCTTT.

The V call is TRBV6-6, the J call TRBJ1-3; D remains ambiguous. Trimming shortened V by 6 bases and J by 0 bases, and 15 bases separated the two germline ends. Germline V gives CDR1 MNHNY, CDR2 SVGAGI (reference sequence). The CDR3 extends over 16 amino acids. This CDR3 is CASSLRLVSSGNTIYF. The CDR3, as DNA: TGTGCCAGCAGCTTACGTCTCGTAAGCTCTGGAAACACCATATATTTT.

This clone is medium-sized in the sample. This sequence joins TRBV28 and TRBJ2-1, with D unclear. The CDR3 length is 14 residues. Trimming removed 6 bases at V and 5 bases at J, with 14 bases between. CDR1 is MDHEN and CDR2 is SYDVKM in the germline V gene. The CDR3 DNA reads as TGTGCCAGCAGCTATATTTGGGATAACAATGAGCAGTTCTTC. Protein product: CASSYIWDNNEQFF.

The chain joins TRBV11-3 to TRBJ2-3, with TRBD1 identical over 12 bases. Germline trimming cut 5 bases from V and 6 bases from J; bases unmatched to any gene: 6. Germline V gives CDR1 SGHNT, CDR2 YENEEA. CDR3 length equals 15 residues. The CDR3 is CASSRGTGGADTQYF. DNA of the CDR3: TGTGCCAGCAGCCGGGGGACAGGGGGCGCGGATACGCAGTATTTT.

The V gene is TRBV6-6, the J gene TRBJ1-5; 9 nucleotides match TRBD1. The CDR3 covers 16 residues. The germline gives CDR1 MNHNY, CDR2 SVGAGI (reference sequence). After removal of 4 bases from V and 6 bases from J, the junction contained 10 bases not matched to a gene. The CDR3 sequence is CASSSFRDREAQPQHF. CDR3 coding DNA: TGTGCCAGCAGTTCATTCCGGGACAGGGAAGCTCAGCCCCAGCATTTT.

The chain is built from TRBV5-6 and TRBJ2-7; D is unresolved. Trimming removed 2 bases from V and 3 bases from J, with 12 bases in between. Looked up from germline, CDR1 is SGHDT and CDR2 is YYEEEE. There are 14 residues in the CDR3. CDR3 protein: CASSFGFGGYEQYF. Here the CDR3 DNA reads TGTGCCAGCAGCTTCGGGTTCGGTGGCTACGAGCAGTACTTC.

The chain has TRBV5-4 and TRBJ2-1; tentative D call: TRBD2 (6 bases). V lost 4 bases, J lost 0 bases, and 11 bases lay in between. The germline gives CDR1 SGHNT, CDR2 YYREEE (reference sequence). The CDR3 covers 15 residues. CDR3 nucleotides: TGTGCCAGCAGCCAAGATAGCGGCTCCTACAATGAGCAGTTCTTC. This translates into CASSQDSGSYNEQFF.

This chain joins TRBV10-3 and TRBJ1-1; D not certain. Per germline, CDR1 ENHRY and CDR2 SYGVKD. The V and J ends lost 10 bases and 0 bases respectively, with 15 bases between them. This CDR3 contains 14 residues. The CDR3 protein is CATKPSTVNTEAFF. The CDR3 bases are TGTGCCACCAAACCTTCAACAGTGAACACTGAAGCTTTCTTT.

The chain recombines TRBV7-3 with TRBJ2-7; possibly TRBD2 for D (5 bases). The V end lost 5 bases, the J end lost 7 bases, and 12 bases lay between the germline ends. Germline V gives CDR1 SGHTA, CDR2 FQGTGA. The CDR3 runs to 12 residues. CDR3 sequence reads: CASSAGPGEQYF. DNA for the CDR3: TGTGCCAGCAGCGCCGGACCGGGGGAGCAGTACTTC.

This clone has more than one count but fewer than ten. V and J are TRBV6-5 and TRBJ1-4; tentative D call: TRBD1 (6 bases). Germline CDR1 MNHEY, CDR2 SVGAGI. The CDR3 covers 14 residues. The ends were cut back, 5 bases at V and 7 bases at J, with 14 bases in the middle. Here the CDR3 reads CASSLDSLSEKLFF. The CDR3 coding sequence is TGTGCCAGCAGTCTGGACAGTCTTAGTGAAAAACTGTTTTTT.

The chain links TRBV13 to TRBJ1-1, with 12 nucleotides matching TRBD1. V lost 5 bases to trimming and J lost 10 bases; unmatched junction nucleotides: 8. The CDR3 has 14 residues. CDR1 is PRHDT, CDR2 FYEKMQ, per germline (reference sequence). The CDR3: CASSASRDRGPAFF. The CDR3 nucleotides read TGTGCCAGCAGCGCGTCCCGGGACAGGGGGCCAGCTTTCTTT.

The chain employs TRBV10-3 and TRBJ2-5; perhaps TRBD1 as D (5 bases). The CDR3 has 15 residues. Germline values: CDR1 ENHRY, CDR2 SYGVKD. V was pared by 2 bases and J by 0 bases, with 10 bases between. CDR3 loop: CAISEVQGNQETQYF. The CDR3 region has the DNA TGTGCCATCAGTGAGGTTCAGGGAAACCAAGAGACCCAGTACTTC.